One sample yielded the 8 T cell receptor beta chains listed below, sequenced in a study of siplizumab effects on memory and regulatory T cells. Sequencing was performed with immunoSEQ multiplex PCR; in TCRdb, only in-frame clones are kept and a portion is missing. The sample consists of approximately 94,000 clones, approximately 94% of them appearing once. The source material was non-Treg CD4+ T cells sorted from blood. Source of these receptors: a human donor in good health.

Here the CDR3 reads CASSYGNAHGEQYF. The CDR3, as DNA: TGTGCCAGCAGCTACGGTAACGCCCATGGGGAGCAGTACTTC. This chain uses TRBV7-9 with TRBJ2-7; D not resolved. From germline, CDR1 is SEHNR and CDR2 FQNEAQ (reference sequence). This CDR3 comprises 14 residues. Trimming removed 4 bases from V and 7 bases from J, with 17 bases in between.

This chain connects TRBV7-3 to TRBJ2-3; maybe TRBD1 (5 bases). V lost 5 bases, J lost 4 bases, and 19 bases lay in between. This CDR3 comprises 16 residues. CDR1 is SGHTA and CDR2 is FQGTGA in the germline V gene. DNA of the CDR3: TGTGCCAGCAGCCGCGACCGAGGACATGGAGCAGATACGCAGTATTTT. Amino acids: CASSRDRGHGADTQYF.

This rearrangement joins TRBV13 to TRBJ1-2, with D maybe TRBD1 (5 bases). Trimming shortened V by 1 base and J by 0 bases, and 9 bases separated the two germline ends. This CDR3 is 15 amino acids long. From germline, CDR1 is PRHDT and CDR2 FYEKMQ (reference sequence). Written as DNA, the CDR3 is TGTGCCAGCAGCTTAGATTCGGGGGCTAACTATGGCTACACCTTC. Its translation: CASSLDSGANYGYTF.

The chain links TRBV5-6 to TRBJ1-5, with D possibly being TRBD1 (6 bases). CDR3 size: 16 residues. CDR1 and CDR2 from the germline V gene are SGHDT and YYEEEE. Trimming pared 4 bases from V and 3 bases from J, leaving 17 bases between. The CDR3 region is CASSQTSGQFNQPQHF. CDR3 coding DNA: TGTGCCAGCAGCCAAACATCCGGACAGTTCAATCAGCCCCAGCATTTT.

The J gene is TRBJ2-7, the V gene TRBV12-5, with TRBD2 matching over 13 bases. CDR3 length: 22 amino acids. Germline lookup yields CDR1 LGHNT and CDR2 FRNRAP. Trimming took 0 bases from V and 1 from J; bases not matched to a gene: 18. The CDR3 DNA follows: TGTGCTAGTGGTTTGGTGTCCGGGGCAAGGACTAGCGGGAGAGGGAAATCCTACGAGCAGTACTTC. It is translated as CASGLVSGARTSGRGKSYEQYF. The variable domain in full, completed from reference TRBV12-5 and TRBJ2-7, reads DARVTQTPRHKVTEMGQEVTMRCQPILGHNTVFWYRQTMMQGLELLAYFRNRAPLDDSGMPKDRFSAEMPDATLATLKIQPSEPRDSAVYFCASGLVSGARTSGRGKSYEQYFGPGTRLTVT.

The chain recombines TRBV6-5 with TRBJ2-6, with 8 bases lining up with TRBD2. Germline CDR1 and CDR2: MNHEY and SVGAGI. The CDR3 runs to 16 residues. Trimming cost V 4 bases and J 4 bases; bases outside gene matches: 6. The CDR3 DNA is TGTGCCAGCAGTTCCCCGGGACTAGGGGGGGCCAACGTCCTGACTTTC. It codes for CASSSPGLGGANVLTF.

The rearrangement joins TRBV19 to TRBJ2-7; 8 positions agree with TRBD1. Germline values: CDR1 LNHDA, CDR2 SQIVND (reference sequence). J lost 1 base, V lost 7 bases, and 9 bases had no gene match. The CDR3 sequence is 15 residues long. CDR3 DNA sequence: TGTGCCAGTAAAATACGGACAGGGATTTCCTACGAGCAGTACTTC. Translated, it gives CASKIRTGISYEQYF.

This clone appeared a single time. The chain uses TRBV27 and TRBJ2-5; 11 bases are a match to TRBD2. Germline trimming cut 4 bases from V and 5 bases from J; bases unmatched to any gene: 6. The CDR3 runs 15 residues. Germline V gene data show CDR1 as MNHEY and CDR2 as SMNVEV (reference sequence). CDR3 coding DNA: TGTGCCAGCAGTTCCCCGACTAGCGGGATTGAGACCCAGTACTTC. Translated, it gives CASSSPTSGIETQYF.